This TCR beta chain is drawn from a study of cytomegalovirus exposure and HLA in healthy donors. The study, taken as a whole, reports: The authors listed 164 TCR beta chains as cytomegalovirus-associated.

CDR3 length: 16 amino acids. V was clipped by 0 bases and J by 1 base, with 12 bases between them. CDR1 ENHRY and CDR2 SYGVKD come from the germline V gene. This clone was seen only once. Its antigen is undetermined. The assay was immunoSEQ multiplex PCR, and TCRdb's table has in-frame clones only and misses some. The top ten hold approximately 3% of the sample, which has around 74,000 clones, approximately 86% seen once. This chain connects TRBV10-3 to TRBJ1-2, with D unresolved. Sequencing was carried out using PBMCs. This TCR derives from a man aged 25-45 years in good health and CMV-seronegative. CDR3: CAISESERVGNYGYTF. The CDR3 DNA follows: TGTGCCATCAGTGAGTCAGAGCGCGTAGGTAACTATGGCTACACCTTC.